This T cell receptor beta chain was observed in a study of blood T cell repertoires in COVID-19. Whole-study context: COVID-19 samples from acute and convalescent phases originated in the United States, Italy and Spain. PBMCs, B-cell-depleted T cells, or T cells provided the cDNA or gDNA that made up the material.

This CDR3 region has 15 residues. The V end lost 7 bases, the J end lost 3 bases, and 17 bases lay between the germline ends. Germline V CDR1 and CDR2: SGHRS, YFSETQ. Original methodology: From reference gene primer amplification, estimates of nucleated cell counts were derived. Method: immunoSEQ multiplex PCR; TCRdb's copy keeps in-frame clones and lacks some. That table supplies the V and J calls and clone size; D and trimming were determined from the DNA. Here the sample spans some 250,000 clones, about four fifths being singletons. This TCR came from a woman aged 18-29 years with acute or convalescent COVID-19. The genes are TRBV5-1 and TRBJ1-5; D may be TRBD1 (5 bases). The specimen was peripheral blood. The CDR3 DNA reads TGCGCCAGCTCGGTCACCCAGGGCCCCAATCAGCCCCAGCATTTT. Translation gives CASSVTQGPNQPQHF.